These T cell receptor beta chains were read from a single sample in a study of T cells expressing NK-cell markers. TCRdb derives one entry per CDR3 protein from the 5' RACE reads, leaving out DNA. Its listing shows around 21,000 distinct CDR3 sequences. Sequenced sample: blood T cells: a sorted CD56 or NKG2C T cell subset, CD4+ or CD8+ T cells, or bulk PBMC T cells (not recorded which). The source of these receptors is a man aged 18-69 years in good health. The CDR3 runs from the conserved cysteine through the conserved F or W. Each record gives: J gene, V gene, CDR3 protein.

j_gene: TRBJ2-7
v_gene: TRBV12-5
CDR3aa: CASGYAPGGGSSYEQYF

j_gene: TRBJ1-5
v_gene: TRBV7-9
CDR3aa: CASSPGGGQQPQHF

j_gene: TRBJ2-1
v_gene: TRBV28
CDR3aa: CASSLLGRNNEQFF

j_gene: TRBJ2-1
v_gene: TRBV5-1
CDR3aa: CASSLAETYNEQFF

j_gene: TRBJ1-1
v_gene: TRBV29-1
CDR3aa: CSVEQGGTEAFF

j_gene: TRBJ2-5
v_gene: TRBV7-9
CDR3aa: CASSLSNREETQYF

j_gene: TRBJ2-1
v_gene: TRBV5-3
CDR3aa: CARSSPSGRADEQFF

j_gene: TRBJ2-2
v_gene: TRBV6-2/TRBV6-3
CDR3aa: CASKEKDTGELFF

j_gene: TRBJ2-7
v_gene: TRBV7-9
CDR3aa: CASSLGASVNYEQYF

j_gene: TRBJ2-5
v_gene: TRBV6-1
CDR3aa: CASSLERGLQETQYF

j_gene: TRBJ2-5
v_gene: TRBV6-2/TRBV6-3
CDR3aa: CASSKTEPQETQYF

j_gene: TRBJ1-5
v_gene: TRBV7-2
CDR3aa: CASSLGGRTFLNQPQHF

j_gene: TRBJ2-3
v_gene: TRBV6-4
CDR3aa: CASSGGQGPTDTQYF

j_gene: TRBJ1-4
v_gene: TRBV11-2
CDR3aa: CASSTRDSLREKLFF

j_gene: TRBJ2-7
v_gene: TRBV6-2/TRBV6-3
CDR3aa: CASSSGQGIVTYEQYF

j_gene: TRBJ2-7
v_gene: TRBV5-1
CDR3aa: CASRQGQGYEQYF

j_gene: TRBJ1-5
v_gene: TRBV7-2
CDR3aa: CASSWPGGNQPQHF

j_gene: TRBJ2-7
v_gene: TRBV11-2
CDR3aa: CASSLAVVVWGLEQYF

j_gene: TRBJ2-2
v_gene: TRBV20-1
CDR3aa: CSARGAGELFF

j_gene: TRBJ2-5
v_gene: TRBV30
CDR3aa: CAWRTTSGRGETQYF

j_gene: TRBJ1-2
v_gene: TRBV27
CDR3aa: CASSLKGRDYGYTF

j_gene: TRBJ2-3
v_gene: TRBV7-6
CDR3aa: CASSLGPATDTQYF

j_gene: TRBJ2-2
v_gene: TRBV11-2
CDR3aa: CASSRGTTGELFF

j_gene: TRBJ2-1
v_gene: TRBV15
CDR3aa: CATRSGWRGSSYNEQFF

j_gene: TRBJ2-3
v_gene: TRBV6-2/TRBV6-3
CDR3aa: CASSYGLAGGPGTDTQYF

j_gene: TRBJ2-7
v_gene: TRBV29-1
CDR3aa: CSVALTGVEQYF

j_gene: TRBJ2-7
v_gene: TRBV6-1
CDR3aa: CASSESRFAGRDEQYF

j_gene: TRBJ1-2
v_gene: TRBV29-1
CDR3aa: CSVEDSGGDYGYTF

j_gene: TRBJ2-1
v_gene: TRBV24-1
CDR3aa: CATGRGGRGNEQFF

j_gene: TRBJ1-4
v_gene: TRBV25-1
CDR3aa: CASNRGTNEKLFF